The 13 T cell receptor beta chains in this list originate from one sample, sequenced in a study of T cell responses to AZD1222 COVID-19 vaccine. Here immunoSEQ multiplex PCR was the method, and the copy in TCRdb shows in-frame clones only, minus some. The table lists roughly 80,000 clones, over 75% of them singletons. The sample here was peripheral blood, taken 28 days after the second AZD1222 dose. Source of these receptors: an adult who received the AZD1222 COVID-19 vaccine.

Only a few counts were recorded for this clone. The J gene is TRBJ2-3, the V gene TRBV5-1; D perhaps matches TRBD2 (6 bases). The CDR3 spans 14 residues. Germline V gives CDR1 SGHRS, CDR2 YFSETQ. Trimming removed 3 bases at V and 3 bases at J, with 11 bases between. CDR3 DNA sequence: TGCGCCAGCAGCTGGAGCGGAGGGACAGATACGCAGTATTTT. Translating it yields CASSWSGGTDTQYF.

V and J are TRBV7-3 and TRBJ1-4; possibly TRBD1 for D (5 bases). This CDR3 contains 15 residues. Trimming cost V 5 bases and J 8 bases, with 18 bases left between them. From germline, CDR1 is SGHTA and CDR2 FQGTGA. The chain's CDR3 is CASSPGGGVREKLFF. The CDR3 bases are TGTGCCAGCAGCCCCGGGGGGGGAGTCCGAGAAAAACTGTTTTTT.

The rearrangement uses TRBV3-1 (or the pseudogene TRBV3-2) and TRBJ1-4; a weak D match, TRBD1 (5 bases). Trimming shortened V by 5 bases and J by 7 bases, and 11 bases separated the two germline ends. The CDR3 consists of 13 residues. CDR1 and CDR2 (germline): LGHDT, YNNKEL (reference sequence). CDR3 bases: TGTGCCAGCAGCTCGGGACGTCTTGAAAAACTGTTTTTT. This codes for CASSSGRLEKLFF.

V is TRBV19 and J is TRBJ2-5; a possible D gene is TRBD2 (6 bases). The V end was cut by 5 bases, the J end by 4 bases, with 17 bases between. Germline V gives CDR1 LNHDA, CDR2 SQIVND (reference sequence). This CDR3 has 15 residues. CDR3 DNA: TGTGCCAGTAGTCATGGGGGGACGGACGCAGAGACCCAGTACTTC. Translating it yields CASSHGGTDAETQYF.

The genes are TRBV5-6 and TRBJ1-5; D is unclear. Germline V lookup: CDR1 SGHDT, CDR2 YYEEEE. The CDR3 contains 11 residues. V lost 8 bases, J lost 3 bases, and 6 bases lay in between. In DNA form, the CDR3 reads TGTGCCAGTAGACACAATCAGCCCCAGCATTTT. It is translated as CASRHNQPQHF.

J is TRBJ2-7 and V is TRBV29-1; TRBD1 aligns across 9 bases. Germline-derived CDR1 and CDR2 are SQVTM and ANQGSEA. The CDR3 length is 13 residues. V trimming: 8 bases; J trimming: 7 bases; junction bases outside the gene matches: 12. CDR3 loop: CSTTGQGTEEQYF. The CDR3 DNA follows: TGCAGCACGACTGGACAGGGGACGGAAGAGCAGTACTTC.

This chain connects TRBV7-2 to TRBJ2-5, with D perhaps TRBD2 (6 bases). V lost 0 bases and J lost 3, with 14 bases in between. CDR1 and CDR2 (germline): SGHTA, FQGNSA. This CDR3 is built from 16 residues. The DNA of the CDR3 is TGTGCCAGCAGCTTAGCGGTGGGACTCAGCAAAGAGACCCAGTACTTC. It codes for CASSLAVGLSKETQYF.

This clone was seen only once. V and J are TRBV6-1 and TRBJ1-3; 7 nucleotides agree with TRBD1. The germline CDR1 and CDR2 sequences are MNHNS and SASEGT. V trimming: 7 bases; J trimming: 4 bases; junction bases outside the gene matches: 13. CDR3 length: 16 residues. The CDR3: CASTDFGQALGNTIYF. The DNA for the CDR3 is TGTGCCAGCACTGACTTTGGACAGGCGTTGGGAAACACCATATATTTT.

This clone was counted only a few times. The V gene is TRBV5-1, the J gene TRBJ1-6; D gene ambiguous. This CDR3 comprises 14 residues. V shed 4 bases and J shed 5 bases, with 10 bases lying between them. Germline CDR1 is SGHRS and CDR2 is YFSETQ. The CDR3 loop reads CASSPRIDNSPLHF. CDR3 nucleotides: TGCGCCAGCAGCCCTAGAATAGATAATTCACCCCTCCACTTT.

V and J are TRBV7-3 and TRBJ2-1; a weak D match, TRBD2 (5 bases). The ends were cut back, 4 bases at V and 2 bases at J, with 9 bases in the middle. Germline V gene data show CDR1 as SGHTA and CDR2 as FQGTGA. This CDR3 spans 14 amino acids. Here the CDR3 reads CASSSDGAYNEQFF. The CDR3 nucleotides are TGTGCCAGCAGCTCCGACGGGGCCTACAATGAGCAGTTCTTC.

This clone was seen a single time. This chain joins TRBV18 and TRBJ1-6; maybe TRBD1 (6 bases). The V and J ends lost 6 bases and 7 bases respectively, with 16 bases between them. The CDR3 is 15 amino acids. The V gene's germline CDR1 is KGHSH and CDR2 LQKENI. CDR3 amino acids: CASSDTSGVNSPLHF. For the CDR3, the DNA is TGTGCCAGCTCCGACACCTCAGGGGTGAATTCACCCCTCCACTTT.

This chain joins TRBV29-1 and TRBJ1-1; D unclear. V shed 3 bases and J shed 2 bases, with 10 bases lying between them. The CDR3 is made up of 13 amino acids. CDR1 and CDR2 (germline): SQVTM, ANQGSEA. The CDR3 here is CSVDEGANTEAFF. The CDR3 region has the DNA TGCAGCGTTGATGAGGGCGCTAACACTGAAGCTTTCTTT.

This chain joins TRBV12-3 or TRBV12-4 and TRBJ2-3; D perhaps matches TRBD2 (5 bases). The CDR3 loop spans 13 amino acids. V dropped 5 bases and J dropped 4 bases, with 10 bases sitting between them. DNA for the CDR3: TGTGCCAGCAGTGGCTCGAGGGCAGATACGCAGTATTTT. This gives the protein CASSGSRADTQYF.